A selection of T cell receptor beta chains follows, all from one sample in a study of OX40 agonist ivuxolimab in advanced cancers. Assay: immunoSEQ multiplex PCR; the TCRdb copy retains only in-frame clones and omits some. This table has 150,000 to 170,000 clones, 90% to 95% appearing once. Source: CD4+ or CD8+ T cells sorted from blood, taken in a trial of the OX40 agonist ivuxolimab. The source of these receptors is an adult with an advanced solid tumor such as melanoma, head and neck, liver or kidney cancer. CDR3s include the opening cysteine and the closing phenylalanine or tryptophan. D genes are given only for firm matches. Clone size is given for some rows only: seen once, a few or many times, or a class if the clone is expanded.

V gene: TRBV7-3
J gene: TRBJ2-1
D gene: .
clone size: .
CDR3 DNA: TGTGCCAGCAGCCAGCAGGGCACTGAGCAGTTCTTC
CDR3 protein: CASSQQGTEQFF

V gene: TRBV19
J gene: TRBJ2-2
D gene: .
clone size: .
CDR3 DNA: TGTGCCAGTTCGAGCCATGGGACCGGGGAGCTGTTTTTT
CDR3 protein: CASSSHGTGELFF

V gene: TRBV6-5
J gene: TRBJ1-4
D gene: .
clone size: .
CDR3 DNA: TGTGCCAGCAGCCGAGGGCCCCATGAAAAACTGTTTTTT
CDR3 protein: CASSRGPHEKLFF

V gene: TRBV9
J gene: TRBJ2-3
D gene: .
clone size: few
CDR3 DNA: TGTGCCAGCAGCGTAAGGGGCGCCGGTGGGGCGGGTGGCACAGATACGCAGTATTTT
CDR3 protein: CASSVRGAGGAGGTDTQYF

V gene: TRBV4-3
J gene: TRBJ1-2
D gene: .
clone size: .
CDR3 DNA: TGCGCCAGCAGCCTTGTAAAGAACTATGGCTACACCTTC
CDR3 protein: CASSLVKNYGYTF

V gene: TRBV5-4
J gene: TRBJ1-2
D gene: .
clone size: .
CDR3 DNA: TGTGCCAGCAGCTTGGGTCCAGCCATGAGTGGCTACACCTTC
CDR3 protein: CASSLGPAMSGYTF

V gene: TRBV29-1
J gene: TRBJ1-1
D gene: .
clone size: .
CDR3 DNA: TGCAGCGCCCGCGGGGAAACTGAAGCTTTCTTT
CDR3 protein: CSARGETEAFF

V gene: TRBV7-9
J gene: TRBJ1-6
D gene: TRBD1
clone size: .
CDR3 DNA: TGTGCCAGCAGCACCTATTCTCGACCCAGGGGGCTTAAGGATTCACCCCTCCACTTT
CDR3 protein: CASSTYSRPRGLKDSPLHF

V gene: TRBV7-3
J gene: TRBJ2-7
D gene: .
clone size: .
CDR3 DNA: TGTGCCAGCAGCTTAGAGGGGTGGGGCGAGCAGTACTTC
CDR3 protein: CASSLEGWGEQYF

V gene: TRBV19
J gene: TRBJ1-4
D gene: .
clone size: .
CDR3 DNA: TGTGCCAGTTCCGACAGATCTAATGAAAAACTGTTTTTT
CDR3 protein: CASSDRSNEKLFF

V gene: TRBV5-1
J gene: TRBJ1-3
D gene: .
clone size: .
CDR3 DNA: TGCGCCAGCAGCTTGGGGGAGCAATACTCTGGAAACACCATATATTTT
CDR3 protein: CASSLGEQYSGNTIYF

V gene: TRBV7-9
J gene: TRBJ1-1
D gene: .
clone size: .
CDR3 DNA: TGTGCCAGCAGCTTGGTTCAGCGGGGTAACACTGAAGCTTTCTTT
CDR3 protein: CASSLVQRGNTEAFF

V gene: TRBV5-1
J gene: TRBJ2-7
D gene: .
clone size: .
CDR3 DNA: TGCGCCAGCAGCTTGGAACAGGGAAGGTACGAGCAGTACTTC
CDR3 protein: CASSLEQGRYEQYF

V gene: TRBV6-6
J gene: TRBJ1-1
D gene: TRBD1
clone size: few
CDR3 DNA: TGTGCCAGCAGTTACCCGACAGGGTACGCCGCGGCTTTCTTT
CDR3 protein: CASSYPTGYAAAFF

V gene: TRBV7-2
J gene: TRBJ2-7
D gene: TRBD1
clone size: .
CDR3 DNA: TGTGCCAGCAGCAAGTCCGGGACAGCATCCTACGAGCAGTACTTC
CDR3 protein: CASSKSGTASYEQYF

V gene: TRBV27
J gene: TRBJ2-7
D gene: TRBD2
clone size: .
CDR3 DNA: TGTGCCAGCAGTTTATCCTGGCGGGGGGGCTACTACGAGCAGTACTTC
CDR3 protein: CASSLSWRGGYYEQYF

V gene: TRBV11-2
J gene: TRBJ1-6
D gene: TRBD1
clone size: .
CDR3 DNA: TGTGCCAGCAGCCAGAGGGGACAGCCTTGGGGTTCACCCCTCCACTTT
CDR3 protein: CASSQRGQPWGSPLHF

V gene: TRBV2
J gene: TRBJ2-7
D gene: .
clone size: .
CDR3 DNA: TGTGCCAGCAGGGGGGTGGGATACGAGCAGTACTTC
CDR3 protein: CASRGVGYEQYF

V gene: TRBV5-1
J gene: TRBJ2-5
D gene: .
clone size: .
CDR3 DNA: TGCGCCAGCAGCTTGCTAGGGGAAGAGACCCAGTACTTC
CDR3 protein: CASSLLGEETQYF

V gene: TRBV27
J gene: TRBJ2-1
D gene: TRBD2
clone size: .
CDR3 DNA: TGTGCCAGCAGTTTAGCTAAGGCTAGCGGGAGACATGTTCGGGATGAGCAGTTCTTC
CDR3 protein: CASSLAKASGRHVRDEQFF

V gene: TRBV5-5
J gene: TRBJ1-1
D gene: .
clone size: .
CDR3 DNA: TGTGCCAGCAGTTCTCTCCCAGGGTTGGGGAACACTGAAGCTTTCTTT
CDR3 protein: CASSSLPGLGNTEAFF

V gene: TRBV6-5
J gene: TRBJ1-3
D gene: .
clone size: .
CDR3 DNA: TGTGCCAGCAGTTTAAATAGCAGGGCCGGAGTATATTTT
CDR3 protein: CASSLNSRAGVYF

V gene: TRBV29-1
J gene: TRBJ2-1
D gene: .
clone size: .
CDR3 DNA: TGCAGCGTAGTTGGGACGGAGAGCAACAATGAGCAGTTCTTC
CDR3 protein: CSVVGTESNNEQFF

V gene: TRBV19
J gene: TRBJ1-4
D gene: .
clone size: once
CDR3 DNA: TGTGCCAGTAGTCCCCGGGGGGGACAAACGGCAAAACTGTTTTTT
CDR3 protein: CASSPRGGQTAKLFF

V gene: TRBV27
J gene: TRBJ1-2
D gene: TRBD1
clone size: .
CDR3 DNA: TGTGCCAGCAGTTTATACGGGGCGGGGGGGACAGGGGGTGTATTTCCGTACGGCTACACCTTC
CDR3 protein: CASSLYGAGGTGGVFPYGYTF

V gene: TRBV6-6
J gene: TRBJ2-3
D gene: TRBD1
clone size: .
CDR3 DNA: TGTGCCAGCAGCAGCCGTGGGACAGACACAGATACGCAGTATTTT
CDR3 protein: CASSSRGTDTDTQYF

V gene: TRBV9
J gene: TRBJ2-3
D gene: .
clone size: .
CDR3 DNA: TGTGCCAGCAGCGCCGTCCCCCTAGGGGCAGATACGCAGTATTTT
CDR3 protein: CASSAVPLGADTQYF

V gene: TRBV7-2
J gene: TRBJ2-2
D gene: TRBD2
clone size: .
CDR3 DNA: TGTGCCAGCAGCTTTAGCGGGACCTACACCGGGGAGCTGTTTTTT
CDR3 protein: CASSFSGTYTGELFF

V gene: TRBV27
J gene: TRBJ1-4
D gene: TRBD1
clone size: .
CDR3 DNA: TGTGCCAGCAGTATGGACAGGGGGCGGGAAAAACTGTTTTTT
CDR3 protein: CASSMDRGREKLFF

V gene: TRBV7-9
J gene: TRBJ2-3
D gene: TRBD2
clone size: once
CDR3 DNA: TGTGCCAGCAGCTTAGCCCTGGGACTAGCGAAAAGCACAGATACGCAGTATTTT
CDR3 protein: CASSLALGLAKSTDTQYF

V gene: TRBV5-1
J gene: TRBJ2-2
D gene: TRBD1
clone size: .
CDR3 DNA: TGCGCCAGCAGCCGGACAGGGGGGAACACCGGGGAGCTGTTTTTT
CDR3 protein: CASSRTGGNTGELFF

V gene: TRBV6-5
J gene: TRBJ1-2
D gene: TRBD1
clone size: .
CDR3 DNA: TGTGCCAGCAGTTACCCCCCAGGGGGCGAATATGGCTACACCTTC
CDR3 protein: CASSYPPGGEYGYTF

V gene: TRBV10-3
J gene: TRBJ1-3
D gene: .
clone size: .
CDR3 DNA: TGTGCCATCAGTGAGAGCCTCTGGGGCAGCTCTGGAAACACCATATATTTT
CDR3 protein: CAISESLWGSSGNTIYF

V gene: TRBV29-1
J gene: TRBJ2-7
D gene: .
clone size: .
CDR3 DNA: TGCAGCGTTGTTGTCAGGGGAGCCGTCGAGCAGTACTTC
CDR3 protein: CSVVVRGAVEQYF

V gene: TRBV6-5
J gene: TRBJ1-2
D gene: .
clone size: .
CDR3 DNA: TGTGCCAGCAGTTACGTTTTGGGCTATGGCTACACCTTC
CDR3 protein: CASSYVLGYGYTF

V gene: TRBV15
J gene: TRBJ2-7
D gene: .
clone size: .
CDR3 DNA: TGTGCCACCAGCAGAGCGACAGGGAGGGCCATGTACGAGCAGTACTTC
CDR3 protein: CATSRATGRAMYEQYF

V gene: TRBV11-3
J gene: TRBJ2-2
D gene: TRBD1
clone size: .
CDR3 DNA: TGTGCCATCCCGCGGCGGCATCAGGGGGCCCTCAACACCGGGGAGCTGTTTTTT
CDR3 protein: CAIPRRHQGALNTGELFF

V gene: TRBV6-1
J gene: TRBJ1-5
D gene: .
clone size: once
CDR3 DNA: TGTGCCAGCAGTTCAACCCCGGGACAGCCCCAGCATTTT
CDR3 protein: CASSSTPGQPQHF

V gene: TRBV9
J gene: TRBJ2-3
D gene: TRBD2
clone size: .
CDR3 DNA: TGTGCCAGCAGTCGTAGCGGGGGCACAGATACGCAGTATTTT
CDR3 protein: CASSRSGGTDTQYF

V gene: TRBV7-2
J gene: TRBJ2-5
D gene: .
clone size: .
CDR3 DNA: TGTGCCAGCAGCCCCCGGCAGACCGCGCCTGGGCAGTACTTC
CDR3 protein: CASSPRQTAPGQYF

V gene: TRBV2
J gene: TRBJ1-2
D gene: .
clone size: .
CDR3 DNA: TGTGCCAGCAGTGATGACGGATACGAGCGCTACACCTTC
CDR3 protein: CASSDDGYERYTF

V gene: TRBV28
J gene: TRBJ2-7
D gene: TRBD2
clone size: .
CDR3 DNA: TGTGCCAGCAGTCTCGCTCTAGCGGGAGGCTCCTACGAGCAGTACTTC
CDR3 protein: CASSLALAGGSYEQYF

V gene: TRBV4-1
J gene: TRBJ2-3
D gene: TRBD2
clone size: .
CDR3 DNA: TGCGCCAGCAGCCAACCCTCTAGCGGGGTTGGGCAGTATTTT
CDR3 protein: CASSQPSSGVGQYF

V gene: TRBV6-6
J gene: TRBJ2-7
D gene: TRBD1
clone size: .
CDR3 DNA: TGTGCCAGCAGAACCGGGACAGGGGGCAACGAGCAGTACTTC
CDR3 protein: CASRTGTGGNEQYF

V gene: TRBV5-1
J gene: TRBJ1-1
D gene: TRBD1
clone size: .
CDR3 DNA: TGCGCCAGCAGTTCAGGGACAGGGAACACTGAAGCTTTCTTT
CDR3 protein: CASSSGTGNTEAFF

V gene: TRBV4-3
J gene: TRBJ2-4
D gene: .
clone size: .
CDR3 DNA: TGCGCCAGCAGCCAAGATCTTTACAGGGCGGCGGCCAAAAACATTCAGTACTTC
CDR3 protein: CASSQDLYRAAAKNIQYF

V gene: TRBV10-1
J gene: TRBJ2-3
D gene: TRBD1
clone size: .
CDR3 DNA: TGCGCCAGCAGTGCCCTCAGCGACAGGGGCACAGATACGCAGTATTTT
CDR3 protein: CASSALSDRGTDTQYF

V gene: TRBV5-1
J gene: TRBJ2-2
D gene: TRBD2
clone size: .
CDR3 DNA: TGCGCCAGCAGCTCCGGGGGGACGAACACCGGGGAGCTGTTTTTT
CDR3 protein: CASSSGGTNTGELFF